Sequencing of this T cell receptor (beta chain) was carried out in a study of neoadjuvant anti-PD-1 for oral cavity cancer. Study-wide context: Before surgery, most patients got three to four biweekly 3 mg/kg nivolumab doses. Non-progressing patients received a fourth nivolumab dose near day 43, then surgery on days 50-56.

Method: immunoSEQ multiplex PCR; TCRdb's copy keeps in-frame clones and lacks some. The table lists 9,500 to 15,000 clones, 55% to 70% of them singletons, with about 6.8% in the top ten. The patients had HPV-negative, locally advanced oral cavity squamous cell carcinoma. CDR1 and CDR2 (germline): SGHNT, YYREEE (reference sequence). The CDR3 spans 13 residues. V lost 0 bases and J 0 bases, leaving 3 bases between the germline ends. The specimen comprised tumor tissue, sampled before nivolumab (anti-PD-1) treatment. The V call is TRBV5-4, the J call TRBJ1-1; the D is unclear. The receptor was isolated from a person aged 35-79 years with oral cavity squamous cell carcinoma. The donor label of this sample is uncertain. In DNA form, the CDR3 reads TGTGCCAGCAGCTTGGAGTTGAACACTGAAGCTTTCTTT. Protein product: CASSLELNTEAFF.